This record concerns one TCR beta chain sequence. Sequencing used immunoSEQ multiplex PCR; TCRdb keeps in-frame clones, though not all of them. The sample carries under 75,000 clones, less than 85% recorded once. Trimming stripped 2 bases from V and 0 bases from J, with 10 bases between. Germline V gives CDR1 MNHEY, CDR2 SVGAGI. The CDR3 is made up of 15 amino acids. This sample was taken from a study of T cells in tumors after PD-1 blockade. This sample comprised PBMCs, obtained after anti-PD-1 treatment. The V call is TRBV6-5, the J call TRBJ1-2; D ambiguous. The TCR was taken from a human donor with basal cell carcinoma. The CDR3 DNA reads TGTGCCAGCAGTTACGCGGGCGGCACTAACTATGGCTACACCTTC. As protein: CASSYAGGTNYGYTF.